The present entry profiles one TCR beta chain with its context. Its antigen is still unknown. The data are from a study of T cells in severe cutaneous drug reactions. The patients sequenced had a carbamazepine-induced Stevens-Johnson syndrome or toxic epidermal necrolysis reaction. Peripheral blood was from CBZ-SJS/TEN patients: about five Han Chinese, six European. Bulk and single-cell libraries used iRepertoire multiplex PCR with TCR subtype-specific primers. Following a re-call of the multiplex PCR reads, TCRdb has one entry per CDR3 protein and lacks DNA. Found here are around 20,000 distinct CDR3 sequences; the top ten clones hold 7.5%. The study's findings and limits: A public TCRbeta CDR3 appeared in all seven CBZ-SJS/TEN blister samples, averaging roughly 14%.

This clonotype was sampled from a human donor with toxic epidermal necrolysis, a severe cutaneous drug reaction. The sample was PBMCs.

The chain's CDR3 is CASTPRGTRSTYEQYF. The rearrangement joins TRBV28 to TRBJ2-7; TCRdb's D call of TRBD2 is untestable without DNA. CDR3 length: 16 residues. The germline CDR1 and CDR2 sequences are MDHEN and SYDVKM.